Below are 25 T cell receptor beta chains sequenced from a single sample in a study of blood T cell repertoires in COVID-19 (dated by TCRdb to about 2020). Receptors were amplified or captured by the immunoSEQ multiplex PCR assay. TCRdb retrieved this table from immuneACCESS and kept in-frame rearrangements only. Not all clones are present; in checked studies, unresolved V genes account for under half, and no reason is known for the remainder. The sample profile shows some 62,000 clones; approximately 80% of them were found once. The ten largest account for approximately 3.8% of the sample. The material sequenced was PBMCs or T cells enriched from blood (not recorded which). The source is a woman aged 40 to 55 with acute COVID-19.

The J gene is TRBJ2-2, the V gene TRBV27; D is unclear. Trimming left V 3 bases short and J 0 bases short, with 8 bases between. The CDR3 spans 15 residues. Germline CDR1 reads MNHEY; CDR2 reads SMNVEV (reference sequence). The CDR3 nucleotides read TGTGCCAGCAGTTTGTGGCGGTCGAACACCGGGGAGCTGTTTTTT. Protein sequence: CASSLWRSNTGELFF.

The V call is TRBV5-1, the J call TRBJ2-5; D is ambiguous. Trimming removed 0 bases from V and 2 bases from J, with 8 bases in between. Germline CDR1 is SGHRS and CDR2 is YFSETQ. CDR3 size: 14 residues. The CDR3 here is CASSLGLVQETQYF. CDR3 DNA: TGCGCCAGCAGCTTGGGACTTGTGCAAGAGACCCAGTACTTC.

V usage is TRBV29-1 and J usage is TRBJ2-1, with 10 bases fitting TRBD2. The germline V gene has CDR1 SQVTM and CDR2 ANQGSEA. The CDR3 runs to 16 residues. V shed 4 bases, J shed 8 bases, and the junction held 14 bases outside the gene matches. Here the CDR3 reads CSVALAAGGPGDEQFF. Written as DNA, the CDR3 is TGCAGCGTTGCCCTCGCAGCGGGAGGGCCGGGCGATGAGCAGTTCTTC.

The CDR3 DNA follows: TGTGCCAGCAGTCCCGGGACAGGGGCCTACGAGCAGTACTTC. This codes for CASSPGTGAYEQYF. The rearrangement joins TRBV5-4 to TRBJ2-7; 10 bases are shared with TRBD1. CDR1 SGHNT and CDR2 YYREEE come from the germline V gene (reference sequence). The CDR3 has 14 amino acids. Trimming cost V 5 bases and J 2 bases; bases outside gene matches: 4. Complete variable domain (other parts from reference TRBV5-4 and TRBJ2-7): ETGVTQSPTHLIKTRGQQVTLRCSSQSGHNTVSWYQQALGQGPQFIFQYYREEENGRGNFPPRFSGLQFPNYSSELNVNALELDDSALYLCASSPGTGAYEQYFGPGTRLTVT.

This clone was seen more than once but under ten times. CDR3 region: CASTYDTSSGNTIYF. CDR3 DNA: TGTGCCAGCACCTATGACACAAGCTCTGGAAACACCATATATTTT. The chain uses TRBV28 and TRBJ1-3; no definite D call. The CDR3 spans 15 residues. CDR1 MDHEN and CDR2 SYDVKM come from the germline V gene. V was trimmed by 7 bases and J by 0 bases, leaving 13 bases between them.

V and J are TRBV7-9 and TRBJ2-1; a weak D match, TRBD2 (6 bases). The ends were cut back, 4 bases at V and 0 bases at J, with 16 bases in the middle. CDR1 and CDR2 from the germline V gene are SEHNR and FQNEAQ (reference sequence). The CDR3 length is 17 residues. CDR3 residues: CASSSLTSSSSYNEQFF. The CDR3 coding sequence is TGTGCCAGCAGCTCCCTAACTAGCTCCAGCTCCTACAATGAGCAGTTCTTC.

The chain is built from TRBV9 and TRBJ1-6; a weak D match, TRBD1 (5 bases). V lost 0 bases, J lost 10 bases, and 11 bases lay in between. CDR3 length: 14 residues. Per the germline V gene, CDR1 is SGDLS and CDR2 is YYNGEE. CDR3: CASSVGGAGSPLHF. The CDR3 nucleotides read TGTGCCAGCAGCGTAGGAGGGGCGGGGTCACCCCTCCACTTT. Supplemented by reference TRBV9 and TRBJ1-6, the full variable domain reads DSGVTQTPKHLITATGQRVTLRCSPRSGDLSVYWYQQSLDQGLQFLIQYYNGEERAKGNILERFSAQQFPDLHSELNLSSLELGDSALYFCASSVGGAGSPLHFGNGTRLTVT.

This chain links TRBV14 with TRBJ1-2; TRBD1 matches 8 bases. Germline lookup yields CDR1 SGHDN and CDR2 FVKESK. The CDR3 loop spans 15 amino acids. The V gene end was trimmed by 4 bases and the J gene end by 4 bases; junction bases not matched to a gene: 8. CDR3 protein: CASSPQFTGGYGYTF. For the CDR3, the DNA is TGTGCCAGCAGCCCCCAATTCACAGGGGGCTATGGCTACACCTTC.

The chain combines TRBV5-1 with TRBJ2-7; tentatively, D is TRBD1 (5 bases). The V end lost 1 base, the J end lost 5 bases, and 13 bases lay between the germline ends. This CDR3 region has 14 residues. Germline CDR1 reads SGHRS; CDR2 reads YFSETQ. Here the CDR3 reads CASSLIAGSHEQYF. For the CDR3, the DNA is TGCGCCAGCAGCTTGATCGCAGGGTCGCACGAGCAGTACTTC.

This clone has a single count. At the DNA level, this CDR3 is encoded by other sequences in the same sample as well. The rearrangement uses TRBV28 and TRBJ2-6; 8 bases agree with TRBD2. CDR1 is MDHEN, CDR2 SYDVKM, per germline. Unmatched junction bases numbered 5, after V lost 5 bases and J lost 2 bases. The CDR3 sequence is 16 residues long. CDR3 bases: TGTGCCAGCAGTCAACGGGGGGGGACTGGGGCCAACGTCCTGACTTTC. Its protein product is CASSQRGGTGANVLTF.

Notes on this clone: Other DNA sequences of this sample code for an identical CDR3. This chain uses TRBV28 with TRBJ1-3, with D maybe TRBD1 (6 bases). The germline V gene encodes CDR1 MDHEN and CDR2 SYDVKM. The length of the CDR3 is 15 residues. V lost 3 bases, J lost 4 bases, and 13 bases lay in between. Here the CDR3 reads CASSFGQGTGNTIYF. Here the CDR3 DNA reads TGTGCCAGCAGTTTTGGGCAGGGGACCGGAAACACCATATATTTT.

This clone showed up just once. This chain uses TRBV5-4 with TRBJ1-1, with D possibly matching TRBD1 (5 bases). CDR3 length: 14 amino acids. The V end lost 3 bases, the J end lost 4 bases, and 13 bases lay between the germline ends. Germline-derived CDR1 and CDR2 are SGHNT and YYREEE (reference sequence). CDR3 nucleotides: TGTGCCAGCAGCTCCTCACAGGCGCCCACTGAAGCTTTCTTT. The encoded protein is CASSSSQAPTEAFF.

The chain recombines TRBV4-1 with TRBJ2-7; tentative D call: TRBD1 (6 bases). With 0 bases removed from V and 5 bases from J, the gap between germline ends came to 20 bases. The germline V gene encodes CDR1 MGHRA and CDR2 YSYEKL. The CDR3 consists of 17 residues. The CDR3 spells CASSQDGVLGRGHEQYF. In nucleotides, the CDR3 is TGCGCCAGCAGCCAAGATGGAGTATTGGGCAGGGGCCACGAGCAGTACTTC.

This clone was seen just once. The chain couples TRBV19 to TRBJ1-1, with a tentative D call TRBD1 (5 bases). CDR3 length equals 17 residues. Germline loops: CDR1 LNHDA, CDR2 SQIVND (reference sequence). V lost 6 bases, J lost 3 bases, and 23 bases lay in between. The CDR3 nucleotides are TGTGCCAGTAGGCGCGGAGGGTTCAGGGTCTTGCACACTGAAGCTTTCTTT. It translates to CASRRGGFRVLHTEAFF.

This rearrangement joins TRBV2 to TRBJ2-7; TRBD2 aligns across 11 bases. Trimming removed 6 bases from V and 5 bases from J; junction bases left unmatched: 9. Germline CDR1 is SNHLY and CDR2 is FYNNEI. The CDR3 sequence is 15 residues long. CDR3 protein: CASRSLAGGRDEQYF. CDR3 nucleotides: TGTGCCAGCAGATCCCTAGCGGGAGGCCGTGACGAGCAGTACTTC.

This chain joins TRBV10-2 and TRBJ1-6; TRBD1 might be the D (6 bases). In germline, CDR1 is WSHSY, CDR2 SAAADI. Trimming shortened V by 6 bases and J by 7 bases, and 7 bases separated the two germline ends. This CDR3 spans 12 amino acids. CDR3 residues: CASSTGNSPLHF. The CDR3 DNA is TGCGCCAGCAGCACAGGGAATTCACCCCTCCACTTT.

This clone was detected only a few times. The chain employs TRBV7-6 and TRBJ2-7, with TRBD2 matching 10 bases. Looked up from germline, CDR1 is SGHVS and CDR2 is FNYEAQ. V was pared by 0 bases and J by 3 bases, with 14 bases of the junction left unmatched. This CDR3 is built from 19 residues. In nucleotides, the CDR3 is TGTGCCAGCAGCTTAGCGCGGAGCGGTGGACTAGCGGAGGACTACGAGCAGTACTTC. It is translated as CASSLARSGGLAEDYEQYF.

This chain connects TRBV27 to TRBJ2-3; TRBD2 aligns across 7 bases. V lost 7 bases, J lost 6 bases, and 13 bases stayed unmatched. Germline assignment: CDR1 MNHEY and CDR2 SMNVEV (reference sequence). The CDR3 runs 15 residues. The CDR3 sequence is CASTLGRGPTDTQYF. Here the CDR3 DNA reads TGTGCCAGCACCCTAGGGAGGGGCCCCACGGATACGCAGTATTTT.

This clone was counted a few times. The J gene is TRBJ2-6, the V gene TRBV28, with TRBD1 identical over 11 bases. The V and J ends lost 3 bases and 1 base, in that order; junction bases with no gene match: 17. Germline CDR1 MDHEN, CDR2 SYDVKM. The CDR3 sequence is 22 residues long. The CDR3 loop is CASSFQGQRRDRGSSGANVLTF. CDR3 nucleotide sequence: TGTGCCAGCAGTTTCCAAGGCCAACGCCGGGACAGGGGGAGTTCTGGGGCCAACGTCCTGACTTTC.

This clone appeared a single time. The rearrangement uses TRBV5-4 and TRBJ1-4; D unresolved. CDR1 and CDR2 from the germline V gene are SGHNT and YYREEE (reference sequence). Trimming stripped 9 bases from V and 1 base from J, with 13 bases between. The CDR3 length is 14 residues. CDR3 coding DNA: TGTGCCACGACCCGAGCGCTAACTAATGAAAAACTGTTTTTT. The encoded protein is CATTRALTNEKLFF.

The table lists this clone with a few counts. The V call is TRBV11-2, the J call TRBJ1-4; 7 bases fit TRBD1. This CDR3 contains 16 residues. Germline V gene sequence: CDR1 SGHAT, CDR2 FQNNGV. The ends lost 3 bases at V and 4 bases at J; junction bases unmatched: 8. Here the CDR3 reads CASSFGRGVFNEKLFF. The CDR3 nucleotides read TGTGCCAGCAGCTTTGGCAGGGGGGTCTTTAATGAAAAACTGTTTTTT.

The rearrangement joins TRBV19 to TRBJ1-5; 9 nucleotides agree with TRBD1. This CDR3 comprises 15 residues. V was pared by 4 bases and J by 6 bases, with 7 bases of the junction left unmatched. The germline gives CDR1 LNHDA, CDR2 SQIVND (reference sequence). The CDR3 spells CASSTPGQGTQPQHF. In nucleotides, the CDR3 is TGTGCCAGTAGTACCCCGGGACAGGGCACTCAGCCCCAGCATTTT. The variable domain in full, with the rest retrieved from reference TRBV19 and TRBJ1-5, is DGGITQSPKYLFRKEGQNVTLSCEQNLNHDAMYWYRQDPGQGLRLIYYSQIVNDFQKGDIAEGYSVSREKKESFPLTVTSAQKNPTAFYLCASSTPGQGTQPQHFGDGTRLSIL.

The chain couples TRBV5-1 to TRBJ1-1; D perhaps matches TRBD1 (5 bases). The V gene's germline CDR1 is SGHRS and CDR2 YFSETQ. This CDR3 has 13 amino acids. Trimming removed 4 bases from V and 8 bases from J, with 15 bases in between. The CDR3 nucleotides read TGCGCCAGCAGCCCGGGGACTCACGGGGAAGCTTTCTTT. Amino acid sequence: CASSPGTHGEAFF.

The table lists this clone with a few counts. This rearrangement joins TRBV28 to TRBJ1-3; no reliable D call. The CDR3 length is 12 residues. Looked up from germline, CDR1 is MDHEN and CDR2 is SYDVKM. The germline V and J ends were trimmed by 5 bases and 8 bases, with 10 bases remaining between them. CDR3 in DNA: TGTGCCAGCAGTCCGACTCAGTACACCATATATTTT. Protein sequence: CASSPTQYTIYF.

This clone was seen a few times. The chain is built from TRBV10-3 and TRBJ2-2; TRBD2 agrees at 8 bases. The length of the CDR3 is 15 residues. Trimming took 3 bases from V and 6 from J; bases not matched to a gene: 6. Per the germline V gene, CDR1 is ENHRY and CDR2 is SYGVKD. The CDR3 sequence is CAISDPAGVPGELFF. For the CDR3, the DNA is TGTGCCATCAGTGACCCAGCGGGAGTTCCCGGGGAGCTGTTTTTT.